The 26 T cell receptor beta chains below come from one sample, sequenced in a study of beta chain features in type 1 diabetes (dated by TCRdb to 2016 to 2019). Library generation was performed with the immunoSEQ multiplex PCR assay. The entire amount of isolated RNA was reverse transcribed using the High Capacity cDNA Reverse Transcription Kit, so the sequenced TCRB transcripts were expressed ones. Entries here come from immuneACCESS through TCRdb and include only in-frame sequences with V and J called. Some clones fail to appear in such tables; in the studies checked, an unresolved V gene covers under half of the shortfall, and the cause of the remainder is unknown. The sample table shows 500,000 to 700,000 clones, and around 16% are seen once. The ten biggest clones cover approximately 0.099% of the sample. Sequenced material: naive CD4+ T cells from blood. What the cell subset or site label conveys for this sample: true naive CD4+ T cells. These receptors were collected from a man aged 18 to 30 in good health.

This clone was observed a handful of times. V gene TRBV20-1 combines with J gene TRBJ2-3, with unresolved D. With 0 bases removed from V and 9 bases from J, the gap between germline ends came to 4 bases. CDR1 is DFQATT, CDR2 SNEGSKA, per germline (reference sequence). The CDR3 extends over 10 amino acids. Written as DNA, the CDR3 is TGCAGTGCTAGAGAGCACACGCAGTATTTT. Translating gives CSAREHTQYF.

The chain carries TRBV7-3 and TRBJ1-4, with a weak D call TRBD1 (5 bases). Germline lookup yields CDR1 SGHTA and CDR2 FQGTGA. Trimming removed 0 bases at V and 4 bases at J, with 9 bases between. There are 15 residues in the CDR3. Here the CDR3 reads CASSLTGTNNEKLFF. The DNA of the CDR3 is TGTGCCAGCAGCTTAACCGGGACCAATAATGAAAAACTGTTTTTT.

This chain connects TRBV5-4 to TRBJ1-1; the match to TRBD1 covers 7 bases. The CDR3 covers 15 residues. The junction had 5 bases not matched to a gene; V was cut back by 2 bases and J by 1 base. Looked up from germline, CDR1 is SGHNT and CDR2 is YYREEE (reference sequence). The CDR3 nucleotides are TGTGCCAGCAGCTTCCCGGACAGGAGGAACACTGAAGCTTTCTTT. It encodes CASSFPDRRNTEAFF.

Points on this clone: Other DNA sequences within the sample encode an identical CDR3. The chain links TRBV29-1 to TRBJ2-6; D gene ambiguous. Germline CDR1 reads SQVTM; CDR2 reads ANQGSEA. The germline V and J ends were trimmed by 7 bases and 0 bases, with 4 bases remaining between them. The CDR3 contains 12 residues. The DNA for the CDR3 is TGCAGCGCAGTCTCTGGGGCCAACGTCCTGACTTTC. It codes for CSAVSGANVLTF. Together with reference TRBV29-1 and TRBJ2-6, the CDR3 gives the full variable domain: SAVISQKPSRDICQRGTSLTIQCQVDSQVTMMFWYRQQPGQSLTLIATANQGSEATYESGFVIDKFPISRPNLTFSTLTVSNMSPEDSSIYLCSAVSGANVLTFGAGSRLTVL.

This clone has a handful of counts. The same CDR3 arises from other DNA sequences in this sample as well. The chain combines TRBV9 with TRBJ2-5; 7 bases agree with TRBD1. Trimming cost V 0 bases and J 2 bases; bases outside gene matches: 1. This CDR3 has 14 residues. Germline V gene sequence: CDR1 SGDLS, CDR2 YYNGEE. CDR3 DNA sequence: TGTGCCAGCAGCGTAGCAGGGGGTCAAGAGACCCAGTACTTC. Residues: CASSVAGGQETQYF. The whole variable domain, remainder taken from reference TRBV9 and TRBJ2-5, is DSGVTQTPKHLITATGQRVTLRCSPRSGDLSVYWYQQSLDQGLQFLIQYYNGEERAKGNILERFSAQQFPDLHSELNLSSLELGDSALYFCASSVAGGQETQYFGPGTRLLVL.

The chain carries TRBV19 and TRBJ1-5; 9 bases are a match to TRBD1. With V trimmed by 8 bases and J by 4 bases, 6 bases remained unmatched. There are 14 residues in the CDR3. CDR1 LNHDA and CDR2 SQIVND come from the germline V gene (reference sequence). In DNA, the CDR3 is TGTGCCAGTGCCGGGACAGGGTATAATCAGCCCCAGCATTTT. It encodes CASAGTGYNQPQHF.

V usage is TRBV5-8 and J usage is TRBJ2-3, with 7 bases lining up with TRBD1. The CDR3 contains 17 residues. Germline loops: CDR1 SGHTS, CDR2 YDEGEE. The ends lost 3 bases at V and 0 bases at J; junction bases unmatched: 10. CDR3 protein: CASSSKSDRLSTDTQYF. The CDR3 bases are TGTGCCAGCAGCTCGAAATCGGACAGGCTTAGCACAGATACGCAGTATTTT.

This clone was counted between two and nine times. V and J are TRBV6-1 and TRBJ1-6, with D hard to call. Trimming took 0 bases from V and 0 from J, leaving 12 bases between them. The CDR3 consists of 18 residues. CDR1 is MNHNS, CDR2 SASEGT, per germline. Here the CDR3 reads CASSEAAVVSSYNSPLHF. The DNA of the CDR3 is TGTGCCAGCAGTGAAGCAGCAGTCGTGAGCTCCTATAATTCACCCCTCCACTTT.

Only a few counts were recorded for this clone. Distinct nucleotide sequences in the sample also encode this CDR3. This chain connects TRBV28 to TRBJ1-6; perhaps TRBD1 as D (5 bases). V shed 2 bases and J shed 4 bases, with 6 bases lying between them. Germline-derived CDR1 and CDR2 are MDHEN and SYDVKM. The CDR3 totals 14 residues. The CDR3, as DNA: TGTGCCAGCAGTTTACAGGGATATAATTCACCCCTCCACTTT. Translating gives CASSLQGYNSPLHF.

A few counts support this clone. This rearrangement joins TRBV27 to TRBJ2-3; D is ambiguous. Trimming took 8 bases from V and 3 from J, leaving 9 bases between them. Germline V gene sequence: CDR1 MNHEY, CDR2 SMNVEV (reference sequence). The CDR3 runs to 12 residues. The CDR3 loop reads CASPASTDTQYF. CDR3 nucleotide sequence: TGTGCCAGCCCAGCCTCTACAGATACGCAGTATTTT.

V is TRBV2 and J is TRBJ1-5; tentative D call: TRBD1 (5 bases). The V gene's germline CDR1 is SNHLY and CDR2 FYNNEI. V shed 4 bases and J shed 6 bases, with 7 bases lying between them. This CDR3 is built from 12 residues. DNA for the CDR3: TGTGCCAGCAGTGGGGGACCTCAGCCCCAGCATTTT. It translates to CASSGGPQPQHF.

This clone was recorded a few times. The chain uses TRBV7-2 and TRBJ1-3; D may be TRBD1 (6 bases). V was shortened by 5 bases and J by 7 bases, with 21 bases between the two germline ends. CDR1 SGHTA and CDR2 FQGNSA come from the germline V gene. CDR3 length: 16 amino acids. The CDR3 sequence is CASSLTWGQQRNTIYF. CDR3 DNA sequence: TGTGCCAGCAGCCTAACCTGGGGGCAGCAGAGGAACACCATATATTTT.

CDR3 residues: CASSPLAGRSSGANVLTF. The DNA of the CDR3 is TGTGCCAGCTCACCTCTCGCGGGGCGAAGCTCTGGGGCCAACGTCCTGACTTTC. This rearrangement joins TRBV18 to TRBJ2-6; possibly TRBD2 for D (6 bases). Deletions cut 3 bases from V and 0 bases from J, with 15 bases between. Germline V CDR1 and CDR2: KGHSH, LQKENI. The CDR3 is 18 residues long.

The chain couples TRBV9 to TRBJ2-1; D is unresolved. Germline CDR1 is SGDLS and CDR2 is YYNGEE. Between the trimmed V and J ends, which lost 0 bases and 9 bases, there was a span of 13 bases. This CDR3 is built from 14 residues. CDR3 nucleotide sequence: TGTGCCAGCAGCGTAGCCGTTGTTGGTAGTGAGCAGTTCTTC. Translation: CASSVAVVGSEQFF.

The rearrangement joins TRBV7-9 to TRBJ2-4; 11 bases fit TRBD2. The CDR3 loop spans 15 amino acids. Per the germline V gene, CDR1 is SEHNR and CDR2 is FQNEAQ (reference sequence). V gave up 2 bases and J gave up 7 bases; unmatched junction bases: 4. The CDR3 sequence: CASSLLAGGHNIQYF. The CDR3 DNA reads as TGTGCCAGCAGCTTACTAGCGGGAGGCCATAACATTCAGTACTTC.

This clone was recorded a few times. This chain uses TRBV29-1 with TRBJ2-1; D not certain. The CDR3 has 13 residues. Trimming took off 4 bases at V and 2 bases at J, with 9 bases between the two ends. CDR1 SQVTM and CDR2 ANQGSEA come from the germline V gene. Here the CDR3 reads CSVAKVAYNEQFF. The DNA of the CDR3 is TGCAGCGTTGCTAAGGTTGCCTACAATGAGCAGTTCTTC.

CDR3 sequence reads: CSVPRGNTEAFF. CDR3 sequence (DNA): TGCAGCGTTCCTAGGGGGAACACTGAAGCTTTCTTT. The rearrangement uses TRBV29-1 and TRBJ1-1; tentatively, D is TRBD1 (5 bases). The CDR3 loop spans 12 amino acids. Between the trimmed V and J ends, which lost 5 bases and 1 base, there was a span of 8 bases. Germline V gives CDR1 SQVTM, CDR2 ANQGSEA. The whole variable domain, remainder taken from reference TRBV29-1 and TRBJ1-1, is SAVISQKPSRDICQRGTSLTIQCQVDSQVTMMFWYRQQPGQSLTLIATANQGSEATYESGFVIDKFPISRPNLTFSTLTVSNMSPEDSSIYLCSVPRGNTEAFFGQGTRLTVV.

Only a few counts were recorded for this clone. The chain couples TRBV15 to TRBJ1-4; D ambiguous. The CDR3 extends over 18 amino acids. Trimming stripped 6 bases from V and 0 bases from J, with 20 bases between. Germline V gives CDR1 LNHNV, CDR2 YYDKDF (reference sequence). DNA for the CDR3: TGTGCCACCAGGATAGACCTAAGGCATCTACCAACTAATGAAAAACTGTTTTTT. The encoded protein is CATRIDLRHLPTNEKLFF.

This clone was counted between two and nine times. Sequence at one end of the junction differs from germline and may be a read error. V usage is TRBV5-1 and J usage is TRBJ2-1; tentative D call: TRBD2 (6 bases). The length of the CDR3 is 15 residues. Per germline, CDR1 SGHRS and CDR2 YFSETQ. The CDR3: CAGSLVQGAGNEQFF. As DNA, the CDR3 is TGCGCCGGCAGCTTGGTCCAGGGCGCGGGAAATGAGCAGTTCTTC.

The chain uses TRBV18 and TRBJ2-4; the match to TRBD1 covers 8 bases. The V segment lost 4 bases and the J segment 8 bases; nucleotides outside the gene matches: 16. The CDR3 runs to 17 residues. Germline values: CDR1 KGHSH, CDR2 LQKENI. In DNA, the CDR3 is TGTGCCAGCTCACGGGATGGACAGGGCCGTGCGTGGGACATTCAGTACTTC. Translation: CASSRDGQGRAWDIQYF. Based on the CDR3 plus reference TRBV18 and TRBJ2-4, the full variable domain is NAGVMQNPRHLVRRRGQEARLRCSPMKGHSHVYWYRQLPEEGLKFMVYLQKENIIDESGMPKERFSAEFPKEGPSILRIQQVVRGDSAAYFCASSRDGQGRAWDIQYFGAGTRLSVL.

This chain's CDR3 is CAISRQGSYEQYF. In DNA, the CDR3 is TGTGCCATCAGTAGACAGGGTTCGTACGAGCAGTACTTC. The V and J genes are TRBV10-3 and TRBJ2-7; 7 bases are a match to TRBD1. Germline V gene data show CDR1 as ENHRY and CDR2 as SYGVKD. This CDR3 is built from 13 residues. The ends lost 5 bases at V and 4 bases at J; junction bases unmatched: 5.

This chain connects TRBV18 to TRBJ2-6; 12 bases line up with TRBD1. V shed 3 bases and J 3 bases; nucleotides not matched to a gene: 6. CDR3 length equals 18 residues. Germline V gives CDR1 KGHSH, CDR2 LQKENI. CDR3 bases: TGTGCCAGCTCACCTACCGGGACAGGGGGCTATGGGGCCAACGTCCTGACTTTC. Residues: CASSPTGTGGYGANVLTF.

A few counts support this clone. This chain joins TRBV5-4 and TRBJ2-5, with D perhaps TRBD1 or TRBD2 (7 bases each). Germline V gives CDR1 SGHNT, CDR2 YYREEE (reference sequence). Trimming left V 3 bases short and J 4 bases short, with 13 bases between. The CDR3 covers 14 residues. The CDR3 nucleotides read TGTGCCAGCAGCTCTTCAGGGGGGGGAGAGACCCAGTACTTC. Encoded protein: CASSSSGGGETQYF. Full variable domain (outside the CDR3, taken from reference TRBV5-4 and TRBJ2-5): ETGVTQSPTHLIKTRGQQVTLRCSSQSGHNTVSWYQQALGQGPQFIFQYYREEENGRGNFPPRFSGLQFPNYSSELNVNALELDDSALYLCASSSSGGGETQYFGPGTRLLVL.

The V and J genes are TRBV7-3 and TRBJ2-1; TRBD1 matches at 7 bases. Trimming removed 6 bases from V and 4 bases from J; junction bases left unmatched: 6. Per germline, CDR1 SGHTA and CDR2 FQGTGA. The CDR3 length is 14 residues. The CDR3: CASRLGTEYNEQFF. CDR3 nucleotide sequence: TGTGCCAGCAGGCTAGGGACAGAGTACAATGAGCAGTTCTTC. Variable domain in full (rest from reference TRBV7-3 and TRBJ2-1): GAGVSQTPSNKVTEKGKYVELRCDPISGHTALYWYRQSLGQGPEFLIYFQGTGAADDSGLPNDRFFAVRPEGSVSTLKIQRTERGDSAVYLCASRLGTEYNEQFFGPGTRLTVL.

This chain connects TRBV10-3 to TRBJ2-7, with a weak D call TRBD2 (6 bases). The V gene's germline CDR1 is ENHRY and CDR2 SYGVKD. V dropped 5 bases and J dropped 1 base, with 12 bases sitting between them. The CDR3 is made up of 14 amino acids. The CDR3 loop reads CAISWTGLSYEQYF. The CDR3 nucleotides are TGTGCCATCAGTTGGACGGGACTTTCCTACGAGCAGTACTTC.

This clone showed up just a few times. The chain is built from TRBV18 and TRBJ2-7; D is ambiguous. Germline-derived CDR1 and CDR2 are KGHSH and LQKENI. This CDR3 region has 14 residues. V lost 4 bases, J lost 0 bases, and 10 bases lay in between. CDR3 sequence: CASSRSTNSYEQYF. The CDR3 region has the DNA TGTGCCAGCTCACGATCGACAAACTCCTACGAGCAGTACTTC.